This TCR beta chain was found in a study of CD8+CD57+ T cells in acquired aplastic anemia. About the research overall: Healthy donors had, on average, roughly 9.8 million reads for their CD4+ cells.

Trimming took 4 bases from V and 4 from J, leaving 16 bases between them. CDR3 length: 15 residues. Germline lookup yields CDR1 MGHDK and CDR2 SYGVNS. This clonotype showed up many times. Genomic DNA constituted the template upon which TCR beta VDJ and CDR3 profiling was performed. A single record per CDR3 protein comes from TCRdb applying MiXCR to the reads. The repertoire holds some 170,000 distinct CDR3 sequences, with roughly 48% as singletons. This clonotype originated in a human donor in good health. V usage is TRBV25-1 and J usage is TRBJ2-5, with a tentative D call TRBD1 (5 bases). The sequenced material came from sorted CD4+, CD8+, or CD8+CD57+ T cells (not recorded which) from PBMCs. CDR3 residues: CASSGGGGARETQYF. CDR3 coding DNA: TGTGCCAGCAGTGGGGGTGGTGGGGCGAGAGAGACCCAGTACTTC. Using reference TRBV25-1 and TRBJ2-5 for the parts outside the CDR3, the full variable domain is EADIYQTPRYLVIGTGKKITLECSQTMGHDKMYWYQQDPGMELHLIHYSYGVNSTEKGDLSSESTVSRIRTEHFPLTLESARPSHTSQYLCASSGGGGARETQYFGPGTRLLVL.